The 27 T cell receptor beta chains below come from one sample, sequenced in a study of blood T cell repertoires in COVID-19. Assay used: immunoSEQ multiplex PCR; TCRdb lists only in-frame clones, some missing. This sample has 250,000 to 300,000 clones, with about 90% found just once. Material: peripheral blood. The receptors come from a woman between 25 and 40 years old with COVID-19, enrolled during active disease.

This chain connects TRBV11-2 to TRBJ1-1, with D perhaps matching TRBD1 (6 bases). The CDR3 extends over 11 amino acids. The V end lost 2 bases, the J end lost 11 bases, and 9 bases lay between the germline ends. Germline-derived CDR1 and CDR2 are SGHAT and FQNNGV. The CDR3: CASSLQGPAFF. Written as DNA, the CDR3 is TGTGCCAGCAGCTTACAGGGGCCCGCTTTCTTT.

This sequence joins TRBV5-1 and TRBJ2-7; D unresolved. V lost 4 bases, J lost 0 bases, and 11 bases lay in between. Germline CDR1 reads SGHRS; CDR2 reads YFSETQ. There are 14 residues in the CDR3. CDR3 DNA: TGCGCCAGCAGCGTGACCGCTAGCTCCTACGAGCAGTACTTC. It encodes CASSVTASSYEQYF.

V gene TRBV3-1 (or the pseudogene TRBV3-2) combines with J gene TRBJ2-5, with D tentatively TRBD1 (5 bases). The CDR3 spans 17 residues. V was clipped by 1 base and J by 2 bases, with 17 bases between them. CDR1 LGHDT and CDR2 YNNKEL come from the germline V gene (reference sequence). The CDR3 spells CASSQGFVEAGQETQYF. Here the CDR3 DNA reads TGTGCCAGCAGCCAAGGGTTCGTTGAGGCAGGGCAAGAGACCCAGTACTTC.

V gene TRBV6-4 combines with J gene TRBJ1-2, with 9 nucleotides matching TRBD1. Germline trimming cut 0 bases from V and 4 bases from J; bases unmatched to any gene: 3. CDR1 is MRHNA, CDR2 SNTAGT, per germline. This CDR3 is built from 15 residues. Here the CDR3 reads CASSDSGTGLYGYTF. The DNA of the CDR3 is TGTGCCAGCAGTGACTCGGGGACAGGGCTCTATGGCTACACCTTC.

The chain couples TRBV11-2 to TRBJ2-3; 12 nucleotides match TRBD2. The CDR3 consists of 18 residues. V lost 1 base and J lost 2; bases outside the gene matches: 7. Germline CDR1 SGHAT, CDR2 FQNNGV. The CDR3 coding sequence is TGTGCCAGCAGCTTAGGACTAGCGGGGGCTTTAAACACAGATACGCAGTATTTT. Its protein is CASSLGLAGALNTDTQYF.

V is TRBV2 and J is TRBJ1-4; 7 nucleotides line up with TRBD1. Germline CDR1 and CDR2: SNHLY and FYNNEI. The J segment lost 8 bases and the V segment lost 5 bases, leaving 8 bases of the junction unmatched. CDR3 length equals 14 residues. DNA for the CDR3: TGTGCCAGCAGTACTACAGGGGATGTGGAAAAACTGTTTTTT. The encoded protein is CASSTTGDVEKLFF.

J is TRBJ2-7 and V is TRBV28; possible D gene TRBD1, 6 bases. Deletions cut 6 bases from V and 4 bases from J, with 22 bases between. The CDR3 contains 16 residues. CDR1 is MDHEN, CDR2 SYDVKM, per germline. CDR3 sequence reads: CASSWVVGQGSYEQYF. For the CDR3, the DNA is TGTGCCAGCAGCTGGGTGGTAGGGCAGGGGTCGTACGAGCAGTACTTC.

V gene TRBV9 combines with J gene TRBJ1-5; possibly TRBD1 for D (6 bases). Trimming removed 5 bases from V and 3 bases from J, with 21 bases in between. The CDR3 is made up of 17 amino acids. Germline V gives CDR1 SGDLS, CDR2 YYNGEE. This chain's CDR3 is CASRRRQVAAFNQPQHF. The CDR3 DNA reads TGTGCCAGCAGGCGGCGACAGGTTGCCGCTTTCAATCAGCCCCAGCATTTT.

The chain couples TRBV20-1 to TRBJ1-5; 8 nucleotides align to TRBD1. The CDR3 has 13 amino acids. V shed 3 bases, J shed 7 bases, and the junction held 5 bases outside the gene matches. CDR1 DFQATT and CDR2 SNEGSKA come from the germline V gene (reference sequence). In DNA form, the CDR3 reads TGCAGTGCTAGTAAGACAGGGGCCCAGCCCCAGCATTTT. This encodes CSASKTGAQPQHF.

The V call is TRBV5-4, the J call TRBJ2-2; 10 nucleotides agree with TRBD1. Trimming cost V 3 bases and J 5 bases; bases outside gene matches: 7. Germline values: CDR1 SGHNT, CDR2 YYREEE (reference sequence). This CDR3 has 16 amino acids. The CDR3 nucleotides read TGTGCCAGCAGCTCCGGGACAGGGGCTTTGACCGGGGAGCTGTTTTTT. Protein sequence: CASSSGTGALTGELFF.

The J gene is TRBJ2-7, the V gene TRBV9; 7 bases fit TRBD2. The CDR3 covers 16 residues. Germline values: CDR1 SGDLS, CDR2 YYNGEE. Germline trimming cut 4 bases from V and 3 bases from J; bases unmatched to any gene: 13. CDR3 protein: CASSPHAGGLGYEQYF. In nucleotides, the CDR3 is TGTGCCAGCAGCCCACACGCCGGGGGGTTAGGCTACGAGCAGTACTTC.

As DNA, the CDR3 is TGTGCCAGCAGTTCACTTTCCGGGGATGATGGCTACACCTTC. As protein: CASSSLSGDDGYTF. The rearrangement joins TRBV27 to TRBJ1-2; unclear D gene. The germline V gene encodes CDR1 MNHEY and CDR2 SMNVEV (reference sequence). The V end lost 4 bases, the J end lost 6 bases, and 15 bases lay between the germline ends. CDR3 length: 14 amino acids.

The genes are TRBV5-1 and TRBJ1-3; D ambiguous. This CDR3 comprises 16 residues. Germline V gene lookup returns CDR1 SGHRS and CDR2 YFSETQ. The V and J ends lost 4 bases and 0 bases respectively, with 14 bases between them. The CDR3 sequence is CASSQLPGYSGNTIYF. As DNA, the CDR3 is TGCGCCAGCAGCCAACTGCCCGGGTACTCTGGAAACACCATATATTTT. Full variable domain (rest looked up from reference TRBV5-1 and TRBJ1-3): KAGVTQTPRYLIKTRGQQVTLSCSPISGHRSVSWYQQTPGQGLQFLFEYFSETQRNKGNFPGRFSGRQFSNSRSEMNVSTLELGDSALYLCASSQLPGYSGNTIYFGEGSWLTVV.

V is TRBV4-1 and J is TRBJ2-3; D might be TRBD2 (6 bases). This CDR3 is built from 15 residues. Trimming left V 6 bases short and J 0 bases short, with 13 bases between. Germline CDR1 MGHRA, CDR2 YSYEKL. CDR3 nucleotides: TGCGCCAGCAGGTCCTGGGGGACTAGCACAGATACGCAGTATTTT. Translated: CASRSWGTSTDTQYF.

The gene calls are TRBV5-4 and TRBJ2-7; 7 bases fit TRBD2. J was trimmed by 2 bases and V by 4 bases; bases with no gene match: 3. The CDR3 loop spans 13 amino acids. Germline lookup yields CDR1 SGHNT and CDR2 YYREEE (reference sequence). The CDR3 bases are TGTGCCAGCAGCCGCGGGGGAGCCTACGAGCAGTACTTC. Its translation: CASSRGGAYEQYF.

This clone was recorded only once. DNA for the CDR3: TGTGCCAGCAGCGTAGTGCACTACCTACGAGGAGCCTACGAGCAGTACTTC. Translated, it gives CASSVVHYLRGAYEQYF. This chain uses TRBV9 with TRBJ2-7; no clear D. The V end lost 0 bases, the J end lost 2 bases, and 18 bases lay between the germline ends. CDR3 size: 17 residues. Germline loops: CDR1 SGDLS, CDR2 YYNGEE.

The sample holds a few counts of this clone. This chain connects TRBV30 to TRBJ1-1, with D uncertain. Trimming shortened V by 0 bases and J by 3 bases, and 11 bases separated the two germline ends. This CDR3 has 14 residues. From germline, CDR1 is GTSNPN and CDR2 SVGIG (reference sequence). CDR3 sequence reads: CAWSVTSPYTEAFF. In DNA form, the CDR3 reads TGTGCCTGGAGTGTAACTTCCCCCTACACTGAAGCTTTCTTT. The variable domain in full, completed from reference TRBV30 and TRBJ1-1, reads SQTIHQWPATLVQPVGSPLSLECTVEGTSNPNLYWYRQAAGRGLQLLFYSVGIGQISSEVPQNLSASRPQDRQFILSSKKLLLSDSGFYLCAWSVTSPYTEAFFGQGTRLTVV.

The chain has TRBV7-9 and TRBJ1-1; D call uncertain. Between the trimmed V and J ends, which lost 1 base and 5 bases, there was a span of 14 bases. The CDR3 has 15 residues. CDR1 is SEHNR, CDR2 FQNEAQ, per germline (reference sequence). The CDR3 protein is CASSLVPSNPTEAFF. The CDR3 coding sequence is TGTGCCAGCAGCTTAGTTCCGTCTAACCCGACTGAAGCTTTCTTT.

This chain connects TRBV12-2 to TRBJ1-4. TRBV12-2 is noted as a pseudogene. The CDR3 runs to 18 residues. The CDR3 protein is CATPSRQMPGRDNEKLFF. Here the CDR3 DNA reads TGTGCTACCCCCAGCAGGCAGATGCCGGGGAGGGATAATGAAAAACTGTTTTTT.

The chain combines TRBV5-1 with TRBJ2-6; 9 positions agree with TRBD1. Trimming removed 4 bases from V and 4 bases from J; junction bases left unmatched: 18. CDR3 size: 20 residues. Per the germline V gene, CDR1 is SGHRS and CDR2 is YFSETQ. CDR3 coding DNA: TGCGCCAGCAGCCTACCTGGGACAGGGATTTTCCTCTCGGGGGCCAACGTCCTGACTTTC. This gives the protein CASSLPGTGIFLSGANVLTF. Full variable domain (rest looked up from reference TRBV5-1 and TRBJ2-6): KAGVTQTPRYLIKTRGQQVTLSCSPISGHRSVSWYQQTPGQGLQFLFEYFSETQRNKGNFPGRFSGRQFSNSRSEMNVSTLELGDSALYLCASSLPGTGIFLSGANVLTFGAGSRLTVL.

The chain is built from TRBV5-4 and TRBJ1-1; 10 nucleotides match TRBD1. The V gene's germline CDR1 is SGHNT and CDR2 YYREEE (reference sequence). The ends lost 4 bases at V and 6 bases at J; junction bases unmatched: 6. CDR3 length: 14 amino acids. The CDR3 coding sequence is TGTGCCAGCAGCCACCGGGACAGGGGCTCTGAAGCTTTCTTT. It codes for CASSHRDRGSEAFF.

The V gene is TRBV15, the J gene TRBJ1-2; D is undetermined. CDR1 is LNHNV and CDR2 is YYDKDF in the germline V gene (reference sequence). V lost 3 bases and J lost 2, with 4 bases in between. This CDR3 is built from 12 residues. As DNA, the CDR3 is TGTGCCACCAGCAGGAGGAACTATGGCTACACCTTC. Its translation: CATSRRNYGYTF.

The chain uses TRBV7-2 and TRBJ2-2, with 10 bases lining up with TRBD2. This CDR3 region has 16 residues. J gave up 4 bases and V 5 bases, and 7 bases lay outside the gene matches. The germline V gene has CDR1 SGHTA and CDR2 FQGNSA. The CDR3: CASSPPGLAITGELFF. In DNA, the CDR3 is TGTGCCAGCAGCCCCCCGGGACTAGCGATCACCGGGGAGCTGTTTTTT.

V gene TRBV7-9 combines with J gene TRBJ1-1, with 12 bases aligning to TRBD1. The CDR3 covers 16 residues. Trimming cost V 4 bases and J 6 bases; bases outside gene matches: 9. Looked up from germline, CDR1 is SEHNR and CDR2 is FQNEAQ (reference sequence). CDR3 region: CASSYRDRGLYAEAFF. CDR3 bases: TGTGCCAGCAGCTACCGGGACAGGGGGCTGTACGCTGAAGCTTTCTTT.

The rearrangement joins TRBV19 to TRBJ1-5, with D possibly being TRBD1 (5 bases). Trimming shortened V by 3 bases and J by 1 base, and 7 bases separated the two germline ends. The CDR3 contains 14 residues. Germline V lookup: CDR1 LNHDA, CDR2 SQIVND (reference sequence). CDR3 protein: CASSIRVSNQPQHF. The CDR3 region has the DNA TGTGCCAGTAGTATCAGGGTCAGCAATCAGCCCCAGCATTTT.

The chain uses TRBV18 and TRBJ2-4, with 10 nucleotides matching TRBD1. With 2 bases clipped from V and 9 bases from J, the junction kept 13 bases outside the gene matches. This CDR3 has 17 residues. Germline V lookup: CDR1 KGHSH, CDR2 LQKENI. CDR3 DNA: TGTGCCAGCTCACCAAGGGGTTTGACAGGGGGCGCTGGCATTCAGTACTTC. This gives the protein CASSPRGLTGGAGIQYF.

The genes are TRBV4-2 and TRBJ1-2; 9 nucleotides match TRBD1. V lost 1 base and J lost 2; bases outside the gene matches: 5. Germline V gene data show CDR1 as LGHNA and CDR2 as YNFKEQ. The CDR3 spans 16 residues. CDR3 DNA sequence: TGTGCCAGCAGCCAAGCCCTACAGGGGGCCAACTATGGCTACACCTTC. Its translation is CASSQALQGANYGYTF.